The rows below give T cell receptor beta chains drawn from one sample of a study of blood T cells in healthy people across ages. Using its own MiXCR run on the 5' RACE reads, TCRdb lists one record per CDR3 protein. The table lists roughly 1,500,000 distinct CDR3 sequences, 34% of them singletons. The specimen was blood. These receptors were collected from a young woman in good health. CDR3s include the opening cysteine and the closing phenylalanine or tryptophan. D genes are given only for firm matches. Clone size is not always given. Where it is, it says once, few, many or a class for expanded clones.

size	D	V	J	DNA	CDR3
many	NA	TRBV28	TRBJ2-7	TGTGCCAGCAGCCCCATGGCACCATCCTACGAGCAGTACTTC	CASSPMAPSYEQYF
NA	NA	TRBV7-3	TRBJ1-1	TGTGCCAGCAGCTCCGACAGCAACACTGAAGCTTTCTTT	CASSSDSNTEAFF
NA	NA	TRBV12-3/TRBV12-4	TRBJ2-5	TGTGCCGGCAGGACCGACAGAACATCTTACCAAGAGACCCAGTACTTC	CAGRTDRTSYQETQYF
NA	NA	TRBV2	TRBJ1-2	TGTGCCAGCAGTGTACAGGGCTATGGCTACACCTTC	CASSVQGYGYTF
NA	NA	TRBV5-1	TRBJ2-6	TGCGCCAGCAGCTTAGGGTCAGTAGCCTCTGGGGCCAACGTCCTGACTTTC	CASSLGSVASGANVLTF
NA	NA	TRBV9	TRBJ2-3	TGTGCCAGCAGCAGGGTCTCGGGACAATACACAGATACGCAGTATTTT	CASSRVSGQYTDTQYF
NA	NA	TRBV7-9	TRBJ2-7	TGTGCCAGCAGCCTCACCGGCAGTATTTACGAGCAGTACTTC	CASSLTGSIYEQYF
NA	TRBD1	TRBV7-2	TRBJ1-2	TGTGCCAGCAGCTCATCACCTGGGACAGGGGGCACTGGCTACACCTTC	CASSSSPGTGGTGYTF
few	NA	TRBV30	TRBJ2-7	TGTGCCTGGATGGGGAGTTACGAGCAGTACTTC	CAWMGSYEQYF
NA	NA	TRBV5-5	TRBJ1-4	TGTGCCAGCAGCTTATTGACAGCAACTAATGAAAAACTGTTTTTT	CASSLLTATNEKLFF
NA	TRBD2	TRBV5-5	TRBJ2-1	TGTGCCAGCAGAGAGACTAGCGGGACGTACAATGAGCAGTTCTTC	CASRETSGTYNEQFF
few	TRBD1	TRBV4-1	TRBJ2-2	TGCGCCAGCAGCGCACAGGGGGCGCCGAACACCGGGGAGCTGTTTTTT	CASSAQGAPNTGELFF
few	TRBD1	TRBV10-3	TRBJ2-5	TGTGCCACCTGGACAGGGGAAGGGACCCAGTACTTC	CATWTGEGTQYF
NA	TRBD2	TRBV3-1	TRBJ2-7	TGTGCCAGCAGCCAAGAGGGGTTAGCGGGGGCCCCTGCATTTGAGCAGTACTTC	CASSQEGLAGAPAFEQYF
NA	NA	TRBV4-1	TRBJ2-5	TGCGCCAGCGGCCCGAGCTTATTCCAAGAGACCCAGTACTTC	CASGPSLFQETQYF
many	TRBD1	TRBV7-2	TRBJ2-1	TGTGCCAGCAGCCCGGGGACAGCTAGCTCCTACAATGAGCAGTTCTTC	CASSPGTASSYNEQFF
many	TRBD2	TRBV4-1	TRBJ2-1	TGCGCCAGCAGCCAAGAAGGGACGGGAGGGCCGGGTTACAATGAGCAGTTCTTC	CASSQEGTGGPGYNEQFF
NA	NA	TRBV19	TRBJ2-7	TGTGCCAGTAGTATAGCCACGGGAGCCTCGGGTGAGCAGTACTTC	CASSIATGASGEQYF
NA	TRBD2	TRBV3-1	TRBJ2-5	TGTGCCAGCAACCAAGAGGTGCGGCTAGCGGGGTGGTTGGGACAAGAGACCCAGTACTTC	CASNQEVRLAGWLGQETQYF
few	NA	TRBV12-3/TRBV12-4	TRBJ1-4	TGTGCCAGCAGTCCGGGACCTTTCTTCGCAACTAATGAAAAACTGTTTTTT	CASSPGPFFATNEKLFF
NA	TRBD2	TRBV11-1	TRBJ2-5	TGTGCCAGCAGTTCAGCGGGGGTCCCTGAGGAGACCCAGTACTTC	CASSSAGVPEETQYF
NA	NA	TRBV2	TRBJ1-2	TGTGCCAGCAGTGAGGAGGTTTATGGCTACACCTTC	CASSEEVYGYTF
once	TRBD2	TRBV6-5	TRBJ2-1	TGTGCCGGCAGTTTAACGAGCGGGAGGACGTCAAATGAGCAGTTCTTC	CAGSLTSGRTSNEQFF
NA	NA	TRBV9	TRBJ2-6	TGTGCCAGCAGCCCCCGAGGATCCAGCTCTGGGGCCAACGTCCTGACTTTC	CASSPRGSSSGANVLTF
NA	NA	TRBV5-1	TRBJ2-3	TGCGCCAGCAGCCCGGGTCAGGGATTGGCAGATACGCAGTATTTT	CASSPGQGLADTQYF
NA	NA	TRBV6-1	TRBJ1-2	TGTGCCACCGAATTTAAAGGGGGGGATGGCTACACCTTC	CATEFKGGDGYTF
NA	NA	TRBV24-1	TRBJ2-1	TGTGCCACCAGTGCCCGGGATTACAATGAGCAGTTCTTC	CATSARDYNEQFF
NA	TRBD2	TRBV9	TRBJ2-7	TGTGCCAGCAGCCCCAGCGTACGGACTAGCGGGAGGTTCTTTGTAGGCGAGCAGTACTTC	CASSPSVRTSGRFFVGEQYF
NA	NA	TRBV27	TRBJ1-2	TGTGCCAGCAGTCCGGCGGGGTATAACTACGGCTACACCTTC	CASSPAGYNYGYTF
NA	NA	TRBV27	TRBJ1-5	TGTGCCAGCCCTCGGCCGGGACGGGAAGGATATCAGCCCCAGCATTTT	CASPRPGREGYQPQHF
NA	NA	TRBV12-3/TRBV12-4	TRBJ1-5	TGTGCCAGCGCACTCGGGGGGGCCAATCAGCCCCAGCATTTT	CASALGGANQPQHF
once	TRBD1	TRBV7-2	TRBJ2-1	TGTGCCAGCAGCCCCGACAGGGGTTTATGGAATGAGCAGTTCTTC	CASSPDRGLWNEQFF
NA	TRBD2	TRBV7-3	TRBJ2-3	TGTGCCAGCAGCTTAGAACTAGCGGAGGCCGCAGATACGCAGTATTTT	CASSLELAEAADTQYF
few	TRBD2	TRBV20-1	TRBJ2-1	TGCAGTGCTAGAGAGACTAGCGGAATCTACAATGAGCAGTTCTTC	CSARETSGIYNEQFF
many	TRBD1	TRBV7-9	TRBJ1-2	TGTGCCAGCAGCTTAGCAGGGGGCTCGGGCTACACCTTC	CASSLAGGSGYTF
NA	NA	TRBV24-1	TRBJ1-1	TGTGCCACCAGGACCCGCAGCAGGGTGTACACTGAAGCTTTCTTT	CATRTRSRVYTEAFF
NA	NA	TRBV7-3	TRBJ2-7	TGTGCCGGCAGCTTACCCCAATCGTCCTACGAGCAGTACTTC	CAGSLPQSSYEQYF
NA	NA	TRBV15	TRBJ2-3	TGTGCCACCAGCCTTCGGGGGGCCGATACGCAGTATTTT	CATSLRGADTQYF
few	NA	TRBV10-1	TRBJ2-1	TGCGCCAGCATTAAGGGGTTCTATGAGCAGTTCTTC	CASIKGFYEQFF
few	NA	TRBV6-5	TRBJ2-5	TGTGCCAGCAGTTACTCCCCGAGCGGGACCCAGTACTTC	CASSYSPSGTQYF
few	NA	TRBV20-1	TRBJ2-5	TGCAGTGCTAGAGATCGGCTTCAAGAGACCCAGTACTTC	CSARDRLQETQYF
few	NA	TRBV4-1	TRBJ2-3	TGCGCCAGCAGCCAGTTCCGGAAGAGCACAGATACGCAGTATTTT	CASSQFRKSTDTQYF
few	TRBD2	TRBV29-1	TRBJ2-3	TGCAGCCTGTCGGGTAGCGGGGGGCCCACAGATACGCAGTATTTT	CSLSGSGGPTDTQYF
NA	TRBD1	TRBV5-1	TRBJ1-2	TGCGCCAGCAGCCTAGCCGGGACAGGGGGCGCGATGGATTATGGCTACACCTTC	CASSLAGTGGAMDYGYTF
NA	TRBD2	TRBV29-1	TRBJ2-3	TGCAGCGCCAATAAACTAGGGACTAGCGGAGCAGATACGCAGTATTTT	CSANKLGTSGADTQYF
NA	TRBD2	TRBV20-1	TRBJ2-7	TGCAGTGCTAGAGATTTAAGCGGGAATTCTTACGAGCAGTACTTC	CSARDLSGNSYEQYF
NA	NA	TRBV27	TRBJ1-4	TGTGCCAGCAGTTTAAATCCCCATGAAAAACTGTTTTTT	CASSLNPHEKLFF
few	NA	TRBV5-1	TRBJ2-7	TGCGCCAGCAGCTTTGCCCCCACCCCAACCTACGAGCAGTACTTC	CASSFAPTPTYEQYF
NA	NA	TRBV5-1	TRBJ2-1	TGCGCCCGCAGCTCCGGGACTTACAATGAGCAGTTCTTC	CARSSGTYNEQFF
few	NA	TRBV20-1	TRBJ2-1	TGCAGTGCTAGCCGGGCCCAAGGGGCCAATGAGCAGTTCTTC	CSASRAQGANEQFF
few	NA	TRBV12-3/TRBV12-4	TRBJ2-1	TGTGCCAGCAGTTTAGATACAGCCTACAATGAGCAGTTCTTC	CASSLDTAYNEQFF
few	NA	TRBV3-1	TRBJ2-1	TGTGCCAGCAGCTCCGCACAGGAGCAGTTCTTC	CASSSAQEQFF
few	NA	TRBV6-5	TRBJ2-7	TGTGCCAGCGGTTACCATCGGGCCTCCTACGAGCAGTACTTC	CASGYHRASYEQYF
few	TRBD1	TRBV27	TRBJ1-2	TGTGCCAGTAAAAGGGAGGTCGGCAGGGGGCAAGGAGATAATGGCTACACCTTC	CASKREVGRGQGDNGYTF
many	NA	TRBV29-1	TRBJ2-5	TGCAGCGTTGGTGTGTCGAAGGGTGAGACCCAGTACTTC	CSVGVSKGETQYF
few	TRBD1	TRBV15	TRBJ1-1	TGTGCCACCAGCAGAGGGGCGGCAGGGGGCTTCAACACTGAAGCTTTCTTT	CATSRGAAGGFNTEAFF
NA	TRBD2	TRBV20-1	TRBJ2-3	TGCAGTGCTAACGGACTAGCGGGGGGGCCTCTCGCAGATACGCAGTATTTT	CSANGLAGGPLADTQYF
NA	NA	TRBV2	TRBJ2-2	TGTGCAATCGAACTAGGAACCGGGGAGCTGTTTTTT	CAIELGTGELFF